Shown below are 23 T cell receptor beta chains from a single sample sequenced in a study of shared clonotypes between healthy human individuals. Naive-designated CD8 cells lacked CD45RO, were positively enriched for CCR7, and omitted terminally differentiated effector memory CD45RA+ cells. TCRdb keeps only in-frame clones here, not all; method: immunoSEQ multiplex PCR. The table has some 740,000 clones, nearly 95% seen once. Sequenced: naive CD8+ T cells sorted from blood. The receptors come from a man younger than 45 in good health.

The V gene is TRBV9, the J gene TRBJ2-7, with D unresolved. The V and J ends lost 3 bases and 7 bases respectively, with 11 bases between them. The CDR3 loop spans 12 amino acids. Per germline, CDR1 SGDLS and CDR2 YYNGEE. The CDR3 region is CASSALGSEQYF. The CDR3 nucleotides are TGTGCCAGCAGCGCCCTGGGGTCTGAGCAGTACTTC.

The DNA for the CDR3 is TGTGCCAGCAGTTATGGGGCAGGGGAAGATGAGCAGTTCTTC. Amino acid sequence: CASSYGAGEDEQFF. The chain links TRBV6-6 to TRBJ2-1, with D perhaps matching TRBD1 (6 bases). V was trimmed by 3 bases and J by 8 bases, leaving 14 bases between them. CDR3 length equals 14 residues. CDR1 is MNHNY, CDR2 SVGAGI, per germline (reference sequence).

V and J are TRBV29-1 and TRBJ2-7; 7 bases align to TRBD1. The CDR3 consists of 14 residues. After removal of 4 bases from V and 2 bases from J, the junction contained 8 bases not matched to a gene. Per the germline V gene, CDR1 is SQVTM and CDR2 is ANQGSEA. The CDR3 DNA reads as TGCAGCGTTGTTAGAGCACAGGGGCCCTACGAGCAGTACTTC. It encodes CSVVRAQGPYEQYF.

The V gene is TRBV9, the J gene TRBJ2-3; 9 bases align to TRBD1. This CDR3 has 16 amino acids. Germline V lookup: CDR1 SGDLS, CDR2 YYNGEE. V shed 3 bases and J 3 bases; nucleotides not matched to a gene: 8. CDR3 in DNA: TGTGCCAGCAGCGCCAGGACAGGGGAAAGAACAGATACGCAGTATTTT. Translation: CASSARTGERTDTQYF.

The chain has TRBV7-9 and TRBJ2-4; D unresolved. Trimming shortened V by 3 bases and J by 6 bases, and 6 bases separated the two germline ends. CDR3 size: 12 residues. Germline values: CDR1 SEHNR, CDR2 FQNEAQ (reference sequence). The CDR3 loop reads CASSLERNIQYF. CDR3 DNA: TGTGCCAGCAGCTTGGAACGAAACATTCAGTACTTC.

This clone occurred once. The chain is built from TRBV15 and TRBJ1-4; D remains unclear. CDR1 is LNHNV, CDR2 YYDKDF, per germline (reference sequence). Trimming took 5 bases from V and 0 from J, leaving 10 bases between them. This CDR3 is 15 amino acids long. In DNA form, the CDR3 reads TGTGCCACCAGCGTTTGGAGGGCAACTAATGAAAAACTGTTTTTT. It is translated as CATSVWRATNEKLFF.

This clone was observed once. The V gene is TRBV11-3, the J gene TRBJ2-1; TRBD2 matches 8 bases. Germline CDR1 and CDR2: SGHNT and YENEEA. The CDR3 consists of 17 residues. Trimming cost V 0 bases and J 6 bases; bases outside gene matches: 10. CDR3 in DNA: TGTGCCAGCAGCTTAGATAATTCAGCGGGAGCGGTCAATGAGCAGTTCTTC. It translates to CASSLDNSAGAVNEQFF.

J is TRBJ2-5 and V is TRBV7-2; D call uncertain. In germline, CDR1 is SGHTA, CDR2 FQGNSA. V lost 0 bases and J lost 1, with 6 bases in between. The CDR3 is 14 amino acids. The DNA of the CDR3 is TGTGCCAGCAGCTTAGCAGGATTCCAAGAGACCCAGTACTTC. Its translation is CASSLAGFQETQYF.

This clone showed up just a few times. The CDR3 sequence: CASSFAGTVNQPQHF. The DNA for the CDR3 is TGTGCCAGCAGTTTTGCAGGGACGGTCAATCAGCCCCAGCATTTT. J is TRBJ1-5 and V is TRBV27, with TRBD1 as a possible D gene (5 bases). Germline CDR1 MNHEY, CDR2 SMNVEV (reference sequence). The CDR3 extends over 15 amino acids. V was trimmed by 3 bases and J by 3 bases, leaving 12 bases between them.

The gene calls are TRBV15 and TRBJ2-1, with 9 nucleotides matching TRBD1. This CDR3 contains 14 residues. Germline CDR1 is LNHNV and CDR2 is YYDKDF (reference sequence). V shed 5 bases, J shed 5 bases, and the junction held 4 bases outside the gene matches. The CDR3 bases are TGTGCCACCAGCGCCCGGACAGGGGACAATGAGCAGTTCTTC. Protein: CATSARTGDNEQFF.

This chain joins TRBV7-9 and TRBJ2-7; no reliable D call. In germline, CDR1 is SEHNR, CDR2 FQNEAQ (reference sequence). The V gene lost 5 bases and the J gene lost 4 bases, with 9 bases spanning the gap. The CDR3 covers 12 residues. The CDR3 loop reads CASSPTAYEQYF. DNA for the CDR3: TGTGCCAGCAGCCCAACCGCGTACGAGCAGTACTTC.

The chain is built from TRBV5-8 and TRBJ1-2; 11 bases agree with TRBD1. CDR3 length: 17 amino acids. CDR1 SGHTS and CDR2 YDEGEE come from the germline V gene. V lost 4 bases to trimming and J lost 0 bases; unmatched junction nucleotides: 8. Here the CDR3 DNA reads TGTGCCAGCAGCGCCCGGGACAGGGGGGTTTCTAACTATGGCTACACCTTC. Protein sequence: CASSARDRGVSNYGYTF.

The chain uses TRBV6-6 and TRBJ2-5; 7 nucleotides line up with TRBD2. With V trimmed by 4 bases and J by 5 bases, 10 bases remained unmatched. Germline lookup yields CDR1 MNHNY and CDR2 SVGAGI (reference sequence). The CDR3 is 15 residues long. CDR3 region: CASSWAREGGETQYF. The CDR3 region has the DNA TGTGCCAGCAGTTGGGCCAGGGAGGGAGGGGAGACCCAGTACTTC.

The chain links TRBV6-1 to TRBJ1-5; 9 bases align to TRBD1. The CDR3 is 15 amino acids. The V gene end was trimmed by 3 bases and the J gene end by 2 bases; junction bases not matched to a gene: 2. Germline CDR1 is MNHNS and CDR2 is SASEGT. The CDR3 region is CASSDWTGGNQPQHF. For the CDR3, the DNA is TGTGCCAGCAGTGATTGGACAGGGGGCAATCAGCCCCAGCATTTT.

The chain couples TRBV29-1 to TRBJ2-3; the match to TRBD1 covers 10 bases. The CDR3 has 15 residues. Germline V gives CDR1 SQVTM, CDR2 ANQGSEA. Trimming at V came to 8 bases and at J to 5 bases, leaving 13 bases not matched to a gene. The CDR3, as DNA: TGCAGCCTAGCCTTGACAGGGGGCGAGGTAGATACGCAGTATTTT. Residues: CSLALTGGEVDTQYF.

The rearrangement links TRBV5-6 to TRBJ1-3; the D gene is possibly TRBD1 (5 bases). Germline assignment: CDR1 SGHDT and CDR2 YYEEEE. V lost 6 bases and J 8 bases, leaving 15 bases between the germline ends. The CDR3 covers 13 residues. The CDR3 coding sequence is TGTGCCAGCACTTGGGGCCAAGGGGACACCATATATTTT. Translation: CASTWGQGDTIYF.

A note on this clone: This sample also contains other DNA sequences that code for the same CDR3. CDR3 in DNA: TGTGCCAGCAGCTTAGGGACTAGCGGGAGTTACGAGCAGTACTTC. Amino acids: CASSLGTSGSYEQYF. The chain joins TRBV11-2 to TRBJ2-7, with 13 nucleotides matching TRBD2. Germline V gives CDR1 SGHAT, CDR2 FQNNGV. With V trimmed by 1 base and J by 4 bases, 1 base remained unmatched. The CDR3 has 15 amino acids.

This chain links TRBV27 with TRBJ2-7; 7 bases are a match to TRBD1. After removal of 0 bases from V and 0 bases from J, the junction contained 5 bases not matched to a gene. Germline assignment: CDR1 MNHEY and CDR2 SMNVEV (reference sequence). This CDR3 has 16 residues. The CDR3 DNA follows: TGTGCCAGCAGTTTATCCCGGACAGGAAGCTCCTACGAGCAGTACTTC. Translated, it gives CASSLSRTGSSYEQYF.

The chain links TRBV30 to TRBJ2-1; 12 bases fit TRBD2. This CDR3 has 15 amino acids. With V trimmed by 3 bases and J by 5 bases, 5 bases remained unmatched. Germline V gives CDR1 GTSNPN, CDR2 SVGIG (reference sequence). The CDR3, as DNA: TGTGCCTGGAGGAGACTAGCGGGAGAGGACAATGAGCAGTTCTTC. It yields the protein CAWRRLAGEDNEQFF.

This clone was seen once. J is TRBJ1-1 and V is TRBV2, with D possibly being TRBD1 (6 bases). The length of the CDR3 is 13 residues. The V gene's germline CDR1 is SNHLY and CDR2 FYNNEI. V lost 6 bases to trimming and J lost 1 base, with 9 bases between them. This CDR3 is CASRDRKNTEAFF. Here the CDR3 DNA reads TGTGCCAGCAGGGACAGAAAGAACACTGAAGCTTTCTTT.

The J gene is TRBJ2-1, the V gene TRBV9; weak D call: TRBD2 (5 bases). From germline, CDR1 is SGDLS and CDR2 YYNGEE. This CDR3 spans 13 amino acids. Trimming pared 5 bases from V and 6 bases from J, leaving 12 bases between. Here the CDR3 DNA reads TGTGCCAGCAGTAGCGAGCTGAGCAATGAGCAGTTCTTC. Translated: CASSSELSNEQFF.

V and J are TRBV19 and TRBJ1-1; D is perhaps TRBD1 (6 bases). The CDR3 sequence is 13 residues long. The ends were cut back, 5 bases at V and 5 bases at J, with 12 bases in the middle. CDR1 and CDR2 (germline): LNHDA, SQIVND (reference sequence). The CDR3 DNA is TGTGCCAGTAGTGTTACAGGGCGAACTGAAGCTTTCTTT. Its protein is CASSVTGRTEAFF. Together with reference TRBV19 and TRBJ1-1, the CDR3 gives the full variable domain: DGGITQSPKYLFRKEGQNVTLSCEQNLNHDAMYWYRQDPGQGLRLIYYSQIVNDFQKGDIAEGYSVSREKKESFPLTVTSAQKNPTAFYLCASSVTGRTEAFFGQGTRLTVV.

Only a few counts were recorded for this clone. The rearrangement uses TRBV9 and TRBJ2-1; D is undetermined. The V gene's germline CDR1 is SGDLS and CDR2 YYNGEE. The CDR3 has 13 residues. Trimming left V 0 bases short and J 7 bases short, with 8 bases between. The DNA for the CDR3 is TGTGCCAGCAGCGTAGAAGAGTGGAATGAGCAGTTCTTC. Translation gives CASSVEEWNEQFF.